A single sample gave rise to the 18 T cell receptor beta chains below, sequenced in a study of T-cell reconstitution after alpha-beta-depleted transplantation in children. Preparation of the TCRbeta library used unique molecular identifiers. TCRdb used MiXCR to reprocess the PCR reads, holding one entry per CDR3 protein. The sample records some 300,000 distinct CDR3 sequences, roughly 8.2% being singletons. No antigens are known for them. General observations from the study: After one year, T-cell counts and TCRbeta diversity mostly came from new T cells.

The sample here was peripheral blood, taken 360 days after TCRalphabeta/CD19-depleted stem cell transplant. Source of these receptors: a female patient between 2 and 15 years old who had a stem cell transplant for Fanconi anemia, so the T cells may come from the graft donor.

The chain is built from TRBV5-1 and TRBJ2-7; no clear D gene. The CDR3 has 12 amino acids. The germline V gene encodes CDR1 SGHRS and CDR2 YFSETQ. The V end was cut by 7 bases, the J end by 2 bases, with 10 bases between. Here the CDR3 reads CASFSSPYEQYF. The CDR3 DNA follows: TGCGCCAGCTTTTCTAGTCCCTACGAGCAGTACTTC.

The rearrangement uses TRBV19 and TRBJ1-5; a possible D gene is TRBD1 (6 bases). The germline CDR1 and CDR2 sequences are LNHDA and SQIVND (reference sequence). The CDR3 loop spans 17 amino acids. Deletions cut 3 bases from V and 0 bases from J, with 15 bases between. For the CDR3, the DNA is TGTGCCAGTAGTATCAGAGGACAGATTTATAGCAATCAGCCCCAGCATTTT. It translates to CASSIRGQIYSNQPQHF.

The table lists this clonotype with many counts. The chain carries TRBV5-4 and TRBJ2-1, with 8 bases identical to TRBD2. This CDR3 has 14 residues. Per germline, CDR1 SGHNT and CDR2 YYREEE (reference sequence). V lost 7 bases, J lost 6 bases, and 9 bases stayed unmatched. Here the CDR3 DNA reads TGTGCCAGCCGCGCCGGGGGGGCTTTCAATGAGCAGTTCTTC. This encodes CASRAGGAFNEQFF.

This clonotype has just a few counts. The chain is built from TRBV20-1 and TRBJ2-7; D might be TRBD1 (5 bases). V was cut by 6 bases and J by 3 bases, with 12 bases left in between. The CDR3 sequence is 12 residues long. Germline lookup yields CDR1 DFQATT and CDR2 SNEGSKA (reference sequence). The CDR3 nucleotides are TGCAGTGCCAGGGCGCAGTACTACGAGCAGTACTTC. Translation: CSARAQYYEQYF.

This clonotype was recorded many times. This chain joins TRBV10-2 and TRBJ1-1; no definite D call. The germline CDR1 and CDR2 sequences are WSHSY and SAAADI. V lost 3 bases to trimming and J lost 0 bases, with 11 bases between them. The CDR3 is 15 amino acids. CDR3 amino acids: CASSDRVSVNTEAFF. The DNA of the CDR3 is TGCGCCAGCAGTGATAGGGTCTCCGTGAACACTGAAGCTTTCTTT.

At least ten counts were recorded for this clonotype. This chain connects TRBV10-3 to TRBJ2-3, with D possibly TRBD2 on 6 matching bases. V lost 0 bases and J 1 base, leaving 23 bases between the germline ends. The CDR3 loop spans 20 amino acids. Germline V gene data show CDR1 as ENHRY and CDR2 as SYGVKD. The CDR3 coding sequence is TGTGCCATCAGTGAGTCCATGGAGGGAGGAGGCGGAAGCCGCACAGATACGCAGTATTTT. Translating gives CAISESMEGGGGSRTDTQYF.

The sample holds many counts of this clonotype. This chain joins TRBV4-3 and TRBJ1-4; maybe TRBD1 (5 bases). Per the germline V gene, CDR1 is LGHNA and CDR2 is YSLEER. The V and J ends lost 0 bases and 10 bases respectively, with 24 bases between them. This CDR3 region has 18 residues. CDR3 protein: CASSQDLMAFYRGGKLFF. The CDR3, as DNA: TGCGCCAGCAGCCAAGATCTCATGGCGTTTTATAGGGGTGGAAAACTGTTTTTT.

In this sample, this clonotype turned up many times. The gene calls are TRBV5-5 and TRBJ2-5; TRBD1 agrees at 8 bases. There are 15 residues in the CDR3. V dropped 0 bases and J dropped 1; count of bases not matched to a gene: 2. The germline V gene has CDR1 SGHKS and CDR2 YYEKEE (reference sequence). The CDR3 loop reads CASSLATGGQETQYF. CDR3 coding DNA: TGTGCCAGCAGCTTGGCCACAGGGGGCCAAGAGACCCAGTACTTC.

This clonotype was picked up many times. The V gene is TRBV6-2 or TRBV6-3, the J gene TRBJ1-5; unclear D gene. In germline, CDR1 is MNHEY, CDR2 SVGEGT. V dropped 2 bases and J dropped 4 bases, with 6 bases sitting between them. CDR3 size: 13 residues. The CDR3 spells CASSYRWNQPQHF. For the CDR3, the DNA is TGTGCCAGCAGTTACCGGTGGAATCAGCCCCAGCATTTT.

The sample holds many counts of this clonotype. In DNA, the CDR3 is TGTGCCAGCAGCTCGGACAGGGGGCGCACAGATACGCAGTATTTT. Amino acid sequence: CASSSDRGRTDTQYF. The chain recombines TRBV12-3 or TRBV12-4 with TRBJ2-3, with 11 bases matching TRBD1. This CDR3 contains 15 residues. After removal of 6 bases from V and 1 base from J, the junction contained 3 bases not matched to a gene.

This clonotype was seen repeatedly, ten times or more. The V gene is TRBV7-3, the J gene TRBJ2-3; 8 positions match TRBD2. Per germline, CDR1 SGHTA and CDR2 FQGTGA. Trimming at V came to 1 base and at J to 5 bases, leaving 8 bases not matched to a gene. This CDR3 has 16 amino acids. This CDR3 reads CASSLISGAGGDTQYF. The CDR3 nucleotides read TGTGCCAGCAGCTTAATCAGTGGGGCGGGGGGAGATACGCAGTATTTT.

CDR3 sequence (DNA): TGTGCCAGCAGCTCGGTACTCTACCAAGAGACCCAGTACTTC. It yields the protein CASSSVLYQETQYF. The chain links TRBV7-9 to TRBJ2-5; D unresolved. This CDR3 region has 14 residues. Germline values: CDR1 SEHNR, CDR2 FQNEAQ (reference sequence). V dropped 4 bases and J dropped 0 bases, with 9 bases sitting between them.

This clonotype appeared a few times. The chain carries TRBV29-1 and TRBJ1-2; 10 bases agree with TRBD1. Trimming at V came to 5 bases and at J to 6 bases, leaving 12 bases not matched to a gene. CDR1 SQVTM and CDR2 ANQGSEA come from the germline V gene. The CDR3 extends over 15 amino acids. The CDR3 DNA sequence: TGCAGCGTTCGCATTCCGGGACAGGGGTGGAATGGCTACACCTTC. Translation: CSVRIPGQGWNGYTF.

This clonotype was seen at least ten times. V usage is TRBV29-1 and J usage is TRBJ2-3, with 10 positions matching TRBD2. Germline V CDR1 and CDR2: SQVTM, ANQGSEA. Trimming at V came to 1 base and at J to 0 bases, leaving 1 base not matched to a gene. The CDR3 length is 15 residues. The CDR3 here is CSVEGTSGSTDTQYF. The DNA of the CDR3 is TGCAGCGTTGAAGGGACTAGCGGAAGCACAGATACGCAGTATTTT.

The V and J genes are TRBV18 and TRBJ2-3; tentative D call: TRBD2 (6 bases). CDR3 length: 13 residues. Germline assignment: CDR1 KGHSH and CDR2 LQKENI. Trimming removed 0 bases from V and 8 bases from J, with 9 bases in between. In nucleotides, the CDR3 is TGTGCCAGCTCACCACCGGTGGGGGGTACGCAGTATTTT. It encodes CASSPPVGGTQYF.

J is TRBJ2-2 and V is TRBV2; no firm D call. The CDR3 loop spans 14 amino acids. V lost 8 bases and J lost 1, with 11 bases in between. Germline CDR1 SNHLY, CDR2 FYNNEI. The CDR3 region is CASEDGRNTGELFF. As DNA, the CDR3 is TGTGCCAGCGAAGACGGAAGGAACACCGGGGAGCTGTTTTTT.

This clonotype was seen at least ten times. CDR3 in DNA: TGTGCCATCAGTCCGGGCGGGGGAAGCGACACCGGGGAGCTGTTTTTT. Protein product: CAISPGGGSDTGELFF. The chain is built from TRBV10-3 and TRBJ2-2; 7 bases match TRBD2. Germline V CDR1 and CDR2: ENHRY, SYGVKD. V was clipped by 5 bases and J by 3 bases; unmatched bases: 9. The CDR3 extends over 16 amino acids.

There are a few counts of this clonotype. CDR3 nucleotides: TGTGCCGTAAGAGGACAGGGGGCCACTGAAGCTTTCTTT. Translating it yields CAVRGQGATEAFF. V usage is TRBV2 and J usage is TRBJ1-1, with 11 bases fitting TRBD1. J gave up 4 bases and V 11 bases, and 6 bases lay outside the gene matches. CDR3 length equals 13 residues. Germline V gene sequence: CDR1 SNHLY, CDR2 FYNNEI.